A selection of T cell receptor beta chains follows, all from one sample in a study of technical replicates of blood from several donors. The protocol was immunoSEQ multiplex PCR, while the TCRdb copy is restricted to in-frame clones and leaves out a portion. The data show 85,000 or so clones, 94% seen once. Sequenced material: T cells isolated from PBMCs. Receptors originate from a human donor in good health. Each CDR3 is given without its conserved first and last residue. D genes are given only for firm matches.

D gene: NA
CDR3 length: 12
J gene: TRBJ2-7
V gene: TRBV7-9
CDR3 protein: ASSKNNRAYEQY

D gene: NA
CDR3 length: 13
J gene: TRBJ2-6
V gene: TRBV5-6
CDR3 protein: ASSLMGGGANVLT

D gene: TRBD2
CDR3 length: 15
J gene: TRBJ2-3
V gene: TRBV28
CDR3 protein: ASGPPRTSGSTDTQY

D gene: TRBD1
CDR3 length: 11
J gene: TRBJ2-3
V gene: TRBV28
CDR3 protein: ASSTTGADTQY

D gene: NA
CDR3 length: 12
J gene: TRBJ1-1
V gene: TRBV11-3
CDR3 protein: ASSWGGMNTEAF

D gene: TRBD1
CDR3 length: 13
J gene: TRBJ2-4
V gene: TRBV6-5
CDR3 protein: ASRGSGTAKNIQY

D gene: NA
CDR3 length: 14
J gene: TRBJ2-1
V gene: TRBV5-1
CDR3 protein: ASSTIFLSSYNEQF

D gene: NA
CDR3 length: 12
J gene: TRBJ1-5
V gene: TRBV12-5
CDR3 protein: ASGLRNSNQPQH

D gene: TRBD1
CDR3 length: 13
J gene: TRBJ2-7
V gene: TRBV19
CDR3 protein: ASSIGQGVSYEQY

D gene: TRBD2
CDR3 length: 12
J gene: TRBJ2-7
V gene: TRBV5-4
CDR3 protein: ASKTGLASHEQY

D gene: TRBD1
CDR3 length: 12
J gene: TRBJ1-1
V gene: TRBV9
CDR3 protein: ASRSGTGDTEAF

D gene: TRBD2
CDR3 length: 14
J gene: TRBJ2-7
V gene: TRBV5-4
CDR3 protein: ASSLGTSGSSYEQY

D gene: NA
CDR3 length: 14
J gene: TRBJ1-3
V gene: TRBV28
CDR3 protein: ASSPLLEGSGNTIY

D gene: TRBD1
CDR3 length: 14
J gene: TRBJ1-1
V gene: TRBV28
CDR3 protein: ASSSAGDRENTEAF

D gene: TRBD1
CDR3 length: 15
J gene: TRBJ1-4
V gene: TRBV4-1
CDR3 protein: ASSRQGLIPWNEKLF

D gene: NA
CDR3 length: 13
J gene: TRBJ1-1
V gene: TRBV5-1
CDR3 protein: ASTLPGLTSGGAF

D gene: NA
CDR3 length: 9
J gene: TRBJ2-4
V gene: TRBV2
CDR3 protein: ASWSLGIQY

D gene: NA
CDR3 length: 17
J gene: TRBJ2-7
V gene: TRBV21-1
CDR3 protein: ASSKARTRTHGITYEQY

D gene: TRBD1
CDR3 length: 13
J gene: TRBJ1-2
V gene: TRBV27
CDR3 protein: ASSFSGTGGYGYT

D gene: NA
CDR3 length: 12
J gene: TRBJ1-1
V gene: TRBV19
CDR3 protein: ASINWGRNTEAF

D gene: TRBD2
CDR3 length: 15
J gene: TRBJ2-1
V gene: TRBV7-9
CDR3 protein: ASSRKGTSGSINEQF

D gene: NA
CDR3 length: 13
J gene: TRBJ1-1
V gene: TRBV28
CDR3 protein: ASSPFLGGPEEAF

D gene: TRBD2
CDR3 length: 11
J gene: TRBJ2-1
V gene: TRBV29-1
CDR3 protein: SVGTSGNNEQF

D gene: NA
CDR3 length: 11
J gene: TRBJ1-1
V gene: TRBV5-1
CDR3 protein: ASSSSTGTEAF

D gene: NA
CDR3 length: 14
J gene: TRBJ1-3
V gene: TRBV6-5
CDR3 protein: ASSYQSGEFGNTIY

D gene: TRBD2
CDR3 length: 13
J gene: TRBJ2-7
V gene: TRBV4-2
CDR3 protein: ASSQSLAGVYEQY

D gene: TRBD1
CDR3 length: 15
J gene: TRBJ1-4
V gene: TRBV5-1
CDR3 protein: ASSQQGNGYRGEKLF

D gene: TRBD1
CDR3 length: 9
J gene: TRBJ2-1
V gene: TRBV30
CDR3 protein: AFQGVDEQF

D gene: TRBD2
CDR3 length: 14
J gene: TRBJ2-7
V gene: TRBV27
CDR3 protein: ASSLSSGTSFHEQY

D gene: NA
CDR3 length: 11
J gene: TRBJ2-7
V gene: TRBV19
CDR3 protein: ASSSGQPYEQY

D gene: TRBD1
CDR3 length: 12
J gene: TRBJ2-2
V gene: TRBV29-1
CDR3 protein: SVGTGGVPGELF

D gene: NA
CDR3 length: 15
J gene: TRBJ1-2
V gene: TRBV6-1
CDR3 protein: AGSEMGHLQNNYGYT

D gene: TRBD1
CDR3 length: 12
J gene: TRBJ2-7
V gene: TRBV5-6
CDR3 protein: ASSPSTGMREQY

D gene: TRBD1
CDR3 length: 12
J gene: TRBJ2-7
V gene: TRBV5-6
CDR3 protein: ASSLSGTVHEQY

D gene: NA
CDR3 length: 12
J gene: TRBJ2-6
V gene: TRBV29-1
CDR3 protein: SVGQSSGANVLT

D gene: NA
CDR3 length: 11
J gene: TRBJ2-7
V gene: TRBV6-1
CDR3 protein: ASTGERSYEQY

D gene: TRBD1
CDR3 length: 12
J gene: TRBJ1-5
V gene: TRBV5-1
CDR3 protein: ASSLGTGDQPQH

D gene: NA
CDR3 length: 14
J gene: TRBJ1-2
V gene: TRBV6-5
CDR3 protein: ASSYAPYSANYGYT

D gene: NA
CDR3 length: 12
J gene: TRBJ2-7
V gene: TRBV9
CDR3 protein: ASSVTGSSYEQY

D gene: TRBD1
CDR3 length: 12
J gene: TRBJ1-1
V gene: TRBV5-1
CDR3 protein: ASSPQGAEPEAF

D gene: NA
CDR3 length: 10
J gene: TRBJ2-1
V gene: TRBV2
CDR3 protein: ASTGSGDGQF

D gene: NA
CDR3 length: 13
J gene: TRBJ2-2
V gene: TRBV6-4
CDR3 protein: ASRRTDSGAGELF

D gene: NA
CDR3 length: 12
J gene: TRBJ2-7
V gene: TRBV28
CDR3 protein: ASSLNIQAYEQY

D gene: TRBD2
CDR3 length: 12
J gene: TRBJ2-1
V gene: TRBV5-1
CDR3 protein: ASSRASGNNEQF

D gene: TRBD2
CDR3 length: 14
J gene: TRBJ2-7
V gene: TRBV7-6
CDR3 protein: ASSPGLAGSSYEQY

D gene: NA
CDR3 length: 15
J gene: TRBJ2-1
V gene: TRBV18
CDR3 protein: ASSLAGAGSWVNEQF

D gene: NA
CDR3 length: 11
J gene: TRBJ1-1
V gene: TRBV6-1
CDR3 protein: ASSEMGGTEAF

D gene: TRBD1
CDR3 length: 15
J gene: TRBJ1-2
V gene: TRBV5-1
CDR3 protein: ASSLGISSQGNYGYT

D gene: NA
CDR3 length: 14
J gene: TRBJ1-3
V gene: TRBV4-1
CDR3 protein: ASSQVRGIPGNTIY

D gene: TRBD2
CDR3 length: 13
J gene: TRBJ2-1
V gene: TRBV10-1
CDR3 protein: ASSGAGESYNEQF

D gene: TRBD2
CDR3 length: 16
J gene: TRBJ2-3
V gene: TRBV14
CDR3 protein: ASSVNPGLADSRDTQY